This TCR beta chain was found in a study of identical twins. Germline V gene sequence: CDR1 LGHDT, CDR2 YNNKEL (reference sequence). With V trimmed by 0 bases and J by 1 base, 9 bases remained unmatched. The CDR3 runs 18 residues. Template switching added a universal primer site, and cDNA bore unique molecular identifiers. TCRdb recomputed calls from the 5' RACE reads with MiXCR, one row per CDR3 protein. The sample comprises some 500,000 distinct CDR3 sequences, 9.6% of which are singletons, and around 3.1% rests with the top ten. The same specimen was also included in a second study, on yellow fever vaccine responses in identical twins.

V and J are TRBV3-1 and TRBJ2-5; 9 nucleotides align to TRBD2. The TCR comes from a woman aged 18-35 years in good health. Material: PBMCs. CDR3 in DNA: TGTGCCAGCAGCCAAGATCTTGTTAGCGGGGGTTTCCAAGAGACCCAGTACTTC. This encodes CASSQDLVSGGFQETQYF.